Listed below are T cell receptor beta chains from one sample, sequenced in a study of blood T cell repertoires in COVID-19. Using immunoSEQ multiplex PCR, the repertoire was profiled, and TCRdb retains in-frame clones only, with some absent. The sample has 75,000 to 90,000 clones, around four fifths seen once. The sample consisted of peripheral blood. These receptors were obtained from a man aged 60-69 years with COVID-19, enrolled during active disease. The CDR3 runs from the conserved cysteine through the conserved F or W. The D gene is left open where the match is weak. Clone size appears in some rows only: once, few, many, or a class for an expanded clone.

TRBD2	NA	16	TRBV2	TRBJ2-3	TGTGCCAGCAGTGAAGCCCATAGCGGGAGTACAGATACGCAGTATTTT	CASSEAHSGSTDTQYF
TRBD2	NA	14	TRBV5-4	TRBJ2-7	TGTGCCAGCAGCCTCCTAGCGGGAGAATACGAGCAGTACTTC	CASSLLAGEYEQYF
NA	NA	18	TRBV3-1/TRBV3-2	TRBJ2-1	TGTGCCAGCAGCCAAGCTTGGACTGCCCCCTGGCAAGACAATGAGCAGTTCTTC	CASSQAWTAPWQDNEQFF
NA	NA	16	TRBV3-1/TRBV3-2	TRBJ2-2	TGTGCCAGCAGCCCCCCGACTCCCAGTAACACCGGGGAGCTGTTTTTT	CASSPPTPSNTGELFF
TRBD1	NA	15	TRBV7-2	TRBJ2-5	TGTGCCAGCAGCTCCGGGACAGGGCGAGAGGAGACCCAGTACTTC	CASSSGTGREETQYF
NA	NA	14	TRBV6-5	TRBJ2-3	TGTGCCAGCAGTAAACTACTTAGCACAGATACGCAGTATTTT	CASSKLLSTDTQYF
NA	NA	13	TRBV7-9	TRBJ2-2	TGTGCCACCTCAAACGAAGGGGCCGGGGAGCTGTTTTTT	CATSNEGAGELFF
NA	few	14	TRBV19	TRBJ1-6	TGTGCCAGTAGTATCCAGGTTAACAATTCACCCCTCCACTTT	CASSIQVNNSPLHF
TRBD1	NA	13	TRBV9	TRBJ1-2	TGTGCCAGCAGCGGGGACAGCAACGATGGCTACACCTTC	CASSGDSNDGYTF
TRBD1	NA	16	TRBV18	TRBJ1-5	TGTGCCAGCTCACCACTCGGGACAGGGGGTAATCAGCCCCAGCATTTT	CASSPLGTGGNQPQHF
TRBD1	few	14	TRBV6-5	TRBJ1-5	TGTGCCAGCGGGGACAGGTTTAGCAATCAGCCCCAGCATTTT	CASGDRFSNQPQHF
TRBD2	NA	14	TRBV5-6	TRBJ2-7	TGTGCCAGCAGCTGGGAAGGACTAGCCCACGAGCAGTACTTC	CASSWEGLAHEQYF
NA	NA	12	TRBV11-2	TRBJ2-7	TGTGCCAGCAGCTCGACAGGACTCGAGCAGTACTTC	CASSSTGLEQYF
TRBD1	NA	15	TRBV19	TRBJ2-5	TGTGCCAGTAGTCTCCGGACAGGACCGAAAGAGACCCAGTACTTC	CASSLRTGPKETQYF
NA	NA	15	TRBV7-9	TRBJ2-6	TGTGCCAGCAGCTTAAGCCCGACTGGGGCCAACGTCCTGACTTTC	CASSLSPTGANVLTF
TRBD2	once	15	TRBV7-2	TRBJ2-5	TGTGCCAGCAGCCTGGCCTGGGAGGGGCAAGAGACCCAGTACTTC	CASSLAWEGQETQYF
TRBD1	NA	15	TRBV6-4	TRBJ2-1	TGTGCCAGCAGTGAGCTAACAGGGGCCTACAATGAGCAGTTCTTC	CASSELTGAYNEQFF
NA	NA	14	TRBV5-1	TRBJ1-2	TGCGCCAGCAGCTTTGAGGGGGACACTTATGGCTACACCTTC	CASSFEGDTYGYTF
NA	NA	13	TRBV6-5	TRBJ1-1	TGTGCCAGCAGGACCGCGGGGAACACTGAAGCTTTCTTT	CASRTAGNTEAFF
TRBD2	NA	14	TRBV10-3	TRBJ2-7	TGTGCCATCAGTGATGGGCGGGAGGGCTACGAGCAGTACTTC	CAISDGREGYEQYF
NA	NA	13	TRBV9	TRBJ2-1	TGTGCCAGCAATGGGCCAAATTTGTATGAGCAGTTCTTC	CASNGPNLYEQFF
NA	NA	15	TRBV25-1	TRBJ1-6	TGTGCCAGCAGTGAATCCGACACGCCGAATTCACCCCTCCACTTT	CASSESDTPNSPLHF
NA	NA	15	TRBV9	TRBJ2-3	TGTGCCAGCAGCTCCCGCTTGGGGGAGGCAGATACGCAGTATTTT	CASSSRLGEADTQYF
NA	once	12	TRBV7-9	TRBJ2-1	TGTGCCAGCACGCGCTCCTACAGTGAGCAGTTCTTC	CASTRSYSEQFF
TRBD2	few	14	TRBV25-1	TRBJ2-7	TGTGCCAGCAGTTCCGTCTGGACTAGTTCTGAGCAGTACTTC	CASSSVWTSSEQYF
NA	NA	12	TRBV27	TRBJ2-1	TGTGCCAGCAGTTCGACTGACCATGAGCAGTTCTTC	CASSSTDHEQFF
TRBD1	NA	16	TRBV6-5	TRBJ2-7	TGTGCCAGCAGTTACTCCGGACAGGTATACACCTACGAGCAGTACTTC	CASSYSGQVYTYEQYF
TRBD1	NA	16	TRBV9	TRBJ1-4	TGTGCCAGCAGCGCTCAGGGGGAAGGGATTAATGAAAAACTGTTTTTT	CASSAQGEGINEKLFF